These 12 T cell receptor beta chains were sequenced from one sample in a study of T cell responses to AZD1222 COVID-19 vaccine. Assay used: immunoSEQ multiplex PCR; TCRdb lists only in-frame clones, some missing. Of around 88,000 clones in the sample, about 90% were seen once. The material was peripheral blood, obtained on day 0 of AZD1222 vaccination. All receptors derive from an adult in good health.

This clone was recorded only once. For the CDR3, the DNA is TGTGCCTGGAGAGACGGTCCCACTGAAGCTTTCTTT. Amino acid sequence: CAWRDGPTEAFF. This chain uses TRBV30 with TRBJ1-1; D is unclear. Germline values: CDR1 GTSNPN, CDR2 SVGIG (reference sequence). The CDR3 has 12 residues. V was pared by 3 bases and J by 4 bases, with 9 bases between.

This chain connects TRBV5-6 to TRBJ2-4, with D perhaps being TRBD1 or TRBD2 (6 bases each). This CDR3 has 14 residues. Germline CDR1 reads SGHDT; CDR2 reads YYEEEE. V shed 2 bases and J shed 7 bases, with 13 bases lying between them. The CDR3 DNA sequence: TGTGCCAGCAGCTTAGTACGGGGGCGTAACATTCAGTACTTC. Translated: CASSLVRGRNIQYF.

The rearrangement joins TRBV21-1 to TRBJ2-7; the DNA was not used to check the table's D call, TRBD1. TRBV21-1 is recorded as a pseudogene. This CDR3 has 17 residues. The CDR3 DNA reads as TGTGCCAGCAGCAGACCTCAAGACAGGGAAGGTACCTACGAGCAGTACTTC. The encoded protein is CASSRPQDREGTYEQYF.

For this clone: Other DNA sequences from this sample encode an identical CDR3 as well. The V gene is TRBV24-1, the J gene TRBJ1-2; a possible D gene is TRBD1 (6 bases). From germline, CDR1 is KGHDR and CDR2 SFDVKD. CDR3 length: 11 amino acids. Trimming shortened V by 4 bases and J by 8 bases, and 7 bases separated the two germline ends. This CDR3 is CATSEGAGYTF. CDR3 DNA sequence: TGTGCCACCAGTGAGGGGGCGGGCTACACCTTC.

The chain has TRBV24-1 and TRBJ1-2, with 9 nucleotides matching TRBD1. The CDR3 has 13 amino acids. Germline loops: CDR1 KGHDR, CDR2 SFDVKD. The ends lost 4 bases at V and 8 bases at J; junction bases unmatched: 4. The CDR3, as DNA: TGTGCCACCAGTGAAAGGACAGGGGAAGGCTACACCTTC. Residues: CATSERTGEGYTF.

The chain is built from TRBV2 and TRBJ1-1; 9 nucleotides match TRBD1. The germline V gene encodes CDR1 SNHLY and CDR2 FYNNEI. This CDR3 is 17 amino acids long. The V gene end was trimmed by 8 bases and the J gene end by 2 bases; junction bases not matched to a gene: 15. This chain's CDR3 is CASSPRGTGFSNTEAFF. The CDR3 nucleotides read TGTGCCAGCTCTCCACGGGGGACAGGGTTTTCAAACACTGAAGCTTTCTTT.

J is TRBJ1-5 and V is TRBV27; 10 bases align to TRBD1. After removal of 0 bases from V and 6 bases from J, the junction contained 2 bases not matched to a gene. Per germline, CDR1 MNHEY and CDR2 SMNVEV (reference sequence). This CDR3 region has 15 residues. The CDR3 reads CASSLSTGGGQPQHF. CDR3 coding DNA: TGTGCCAGCAGTTTATCGACAGGGGGCGGTCAGCCCCAGCATTTT.

V usage is TRBV6-2 or TRBV6-3 and J usage is TRBJ1-1; D not resolved. The V gene lost 3 bases and the J gene lost 0 bases, with 8 bases spanning the gap. Germline V CDR1 and CDR2: MNHEY, SVGEGT. CDR3 length equals 14 residues. The chain's CDR3 is CASSYGDLNTEAFF. The CDR3 coding sequence is TGTGCCAGCAGTTATGGTGACCTGAACACTGAAGCTTTCTTT.

The rearrangement links TRBV30 to TRBJ1-2; maybe TRBD1 (6 bases). V was trimmed by 1 base and J by 4 bases, leaving 25 bases between them. From germline, CDR1 is GTSNPN and CDR2 SVGIG (reference sequence). CDR3 size: 18 residues. CDR3 in amino acids: CAWSETGSSSLFTYGYTF. CDR3 in DNA: TGTGCCTGGAGTGAAACAGGGTCCTCCTCCCTCTTCACCTATGGCTACACCTTC.

V usage is TRBV5-5 and J usage is TRBJ2-2; TRBD1 is a possible D gene (6 bases). The CDR3 sequence is 15 residues long. V shed 4 bases and J shed 0 bases, with 10 bases lying between them. CDR1 is SGHKS, CDR2 YYEKEE, per germline (reference sequence). CDR3: CASSPDSTNTGELFF. In DNA form, the CDR3 reads TGTGCCAGCAGCCCGGACAGCACGAACACCGGGGAGCTGTTTTTT.

The chain couples TRBV21-1 to TRBJ2-1; the table's D call of TRBD2 was not tested on the DNA. TRBV21-1 is flagged as a pseudogene. CDR3 length: 14 amino acids. CDR3 loop: CASRVGTSCNEQFF. The CDR3 nucleotides read TGTGCCAGCAGAGTAGGGACTAGCTGTAATGAGCAGTTCTTC.

The CDR3 DNA sequence: TGTGCCAGCAGCCCATCCCTAGCACAAAATCAGCCCCAGCATTTT. Translating gives CASSPSLAQNQPQHF. V gene TRBV5-6 combines with J gene TRBJ1-5; unclear D gene. Trimming shortened V by 4 bases and J by 4 bases, and 15 bases separated the two germline ends. This CDR3 spans 15 amino acids. The V gene's germline CDR1 is SGHDT and CDR2 YYEEEE.